Below, 16 T cell receptor beta chains from the same sample are listed, as sequenced in a study of graft-versus-host responses after intestinal transplantation. Using immunoSEQ multiplex PCR, the repertoire was profiled, and TCRdb retains in-frame clones only, with some absent. The profile covers 4,500 or so clones, with 27% appearing a single time and 20% to 25% taken by the ten largest. Responders (about 200,000, CFSE-labeled) met about 200,000 stimulators that were irradiated and violet-dye-labeled. Here the sequenced sample was alloreactive CD8+ T cells from a mixed lymphocyte reaction culture, taken before transplantation. Indicated subset: CFSE-low proliferating T cells sorted from approximately six-day pre-transplant mixed lymphocyte reaction (GvH or HvG direction). These receptors originate from a human patient who was an organ donor for intestinal transplantation.

This clone was observed a handful of times. The chain uses TRBV6-5 and TRBJ2-5; TRBD1 matches at 7 bases. Looked up from germline, CDR1 is MNHEY and CDR2 is SVGAGI. Germline trimming cut 2 bases from V and 5 bases from J; bases unmatched to any gene: 5. CDR3 length: 14 amino acids. This CDR3 is CASSYRGQLETQYF. The CDR3 DNA is TGTGCCAGCAGTTACAGGGGGCAGCTGGAGACCCAGTACTTC.

In its sample, this clone ranks as medium-sized (0.01 to 0.1%). V usage is TRBV28 and J usage is TRBJ2-7, with a possible D match to TRBD1 (6 bases). This CDR3 has 14 residues. V lost 5 bases to trimming and J lost 3 bases, with 14 bases between them. CDR1 and CDR2 (germline): MDHEN, SYDVKM. In DNA, the CDR3 is TGTGCCAGCAGTACCGGACAGTCGTTCTACGAGCAGTACGTC. It specifies CASSTGQSFYEQYV.

This sequence joins TRBV19 and TRBJ2-1, with TRBD1 matching over 7 bases. Germline V lookup: CDR1 LNHDA, CDR2 SQIVND (reference sequence). J gave up 3 bases and V 3 bases, and 5 bases lay outside the gene matches. This CDR3 is built from 15 residues. DNA for the CDR3: TGTGCCAGTAGTATTGGCGGACAGGACTACAATGAGCAGTTCTTC. Translating gives CASSIGGQDYNEQFF. Variable domain in full (rest from reference TRBV19 and TRBJ2-1): DGGITQSPKYLFRKEGQNVTLSCEQNLNHDAMYWYRQDPGQGLRLIYYSQIVNDFQKGDIAEGYSVSREKKESFPLTVTSAQKNPTAFYLCASSIGGQDYNEQFFGPGTRLTVL.

In its sample, this clone was seen a few times. The chain couples TRBV10-3 to TRBJ2-1; 13 bases map to TRBD2. CDR3 size: 14 residues. After removal of 2 bases from V and 8 bases from J, the junction contained 0 bases not matched to a gene. CDR1 and CDR2 (germline): ENHRY, SYGVKD. CDR3 nucleotides: TGTGCCATCAGTGAGACTAGCGGGGGGGATGAGCAGTTCTTC. Amino acids: CAISETSGGDEQFF.

In regard to this clone: A far larger clone is a single base away, which makes a read error likely. The sample contains more than one DNA sequence encoding this CDR3. The chain carries TRBV29-1 and TRBJ1-2; D remains ambiguous. The CDR3 extends over 12 amino acids. Germline V gene data show CDR1 as SQVTM and CDR2 as ANQGSEA. The CDR3 bases are TGCAGCGTTGAGGTGGGAGGCTATGGCTACACATTC. Amino acids: CSVEVGGYGYTF.

This chain joins TRBV7-9 and TRBJ1-6; 9 bases align to TRBD1. Germline assignment: CDR1 SEHNR and CDR2 FQNEAQ (reference sequence). The J segment lost 4 bases and the V segment lost 6 bases, leaving 16 bases of the junction unmatched. There are 19 residues in the CDR3. DNA for the CDR3: TGTGCCAGCAGTTCTTATCTCGGGGGACAGGGCGCGTATAATTCACCCCTCCACTTT. It encodes CASSSYLGGQGAYNSPLHF.

This rearrangement joins TRBV9 to TRBJ1-1, with D possibly matching TRBD1 (6 bases). Trimming took off 3 bases at V and 6 bases at J, with 24 bases between the two ends. Per germline, CDR1 SGDLS and CDR2 YYNGEE. This CDR3 comprises 17 residues. The CDR3, as DNA: TGTGCCAGCAGCGCATACCCCGTAGAGGGGGTAGGTGCTGAAGCTTTCTTT. Amino acids: CASSAYPVEGVGAEAFF. Using reference TRBV9 and TRBJ1-1 for the parts outside the CDR3, the full variable domain is DSGVTQTPKHLITATGQRVTLRCSPRSGDLSVYWYQQSLDQGLQFLIQYYNGEERAKGNILERFSAQQFPDLHSELNLSSLELGDSALYFCASSAYPVEGVGAEAFFGQGTRLTVV.

The chain joins TRBV10-1 to TRBJ2-1; TRBD2 matches at 11 bases. J lost 5 bases, V lost 3 bases, and 6 bases had no gene match. Germline CDR1 reads WNHNN; CDR2 reads SYGVQD (reference sequence). The CDR3 is made up of 16 amino acids. The DNA of the CDR3 is TGCGCCAGCAGTGATATTCTAGCGGGGGGCCACAATGAGCAGTTCTTC. It yields the protein CASSDILAGGHNEQFF.

This clone is labeled as medium-sized. J is TRBJ2-2 and V is TRBV4-1; D is unclear. V was shortened by 1 base and J by 5 bases, with 5 bases between the two germline ends. This CDR3 is 13 amino acids long. Germline CDR1 reads MGHRA; CDR2 reads YSYEKL. The CDR3 protein is CASSQVATGELFF. CDR3 nucleotides: TGCGCCAGCAGCCAAGTCGCGACCGGGGAGCTGTTTTTT.

The CDR3 nucleotides are TGTGCCAGCAGCTTAGGCAGGGGGTGGCCCCAGCATTTT. It codes for CASSLGRGWPQHF. The rearrangement uses TRBV5-4 and TRBJ1-5, with 7 bases identical to TRBD1. The V gene end was trimmed by 2 bases and the J gene end by 9 bases; junction bases not matched to a gene: 5. CDR1 is SGHNT, CDR2 YYREEE, per germline (reference sequence). The CDR3 contains 13 residues.

The chain employs TRBV6-1 and TRBJ2-7; TRBD2 agrees at 9 bases. The ends lost 6 bases at V and 1 base at J; junction bases unmatched: 4. The germline V gene encodes CDR1 MNHNS and CDR2 SASEGT. The CDR3 extends over 14 amino acids. DNA for the CDR3: TGTGCCAGCAGCCAGCGGGGGGCATCCTACGAGCAGTACGTC. Translated, it gives CASSQRGASYEQYV.

The gene calls are TRBV9 and TRBJ2-2; 11 positions match TRBD2. This CDR3 has 16 residues. V was pared by 0 bases and J by 6 bases, with 4 bases of the junction left unmatched. Germline lookup yields CDR1 SGDLS and CDR2 YYNGEE. DNA for the CDR3: TGTGCCAGCAGCGTAGGAAGTAGCGGGGGGGCCGGGGAGCTGTTTTTT. Translated: CASSVGSSGGAGELFF.

By frequency in the sample, this clone is medium-sized. CDR3 in amino acids: CASSGLAGPIEQFF. As DNA, the CDR3 is TGTGCCAGCAGTGGACTAGCGGGGCCCATTGAGCAGTTCTTC. The V gene is TRBV6-5, the J gene TRBJ2-1; 12 nucleotides line up with TRBD2. The CDR3 spans 14 residues. V trimming: 5 bases; J trimming: 9 bases; junction bases outside the gene matches: 5. The germline gives CDR1 MNHEY, CDR2 SVGAGI.

This clone has more than one count but fewer than ten. This chain links TRBV5-4 with TRBJ1-1; the D gene is possibly TRBD1 (6 bases). This CDR3 region has 13 residues. The V end was cut by 2 bases, the J end by 1 base, with 6 bases between. Germline assignment: CDR1 SGHNT and CDR2 YYREEE (reference sequence). The DNA of the CDR3 is TGTGCCAGCAGCTTAGGGGGGAACACTGAAGCTTTCTTT. Translation: CASSLGGNTEAFF.

V usage is TRBV4-3 and J usage is TRBJ1-2; D is perhaps TRBD1 (5 bases). The CDR3 loop spans 14 amino acids. The ends were cut back, 2 bases at V and 7 bases at J, with 14 bases in the middle. Germline V CDR1 and CDR2: LGHNA, YSLEER. DNA for the CDR3: TGCGCCAGCAGCCAATTCACATGGGGCATTGGCTACACCTTC. Protein: CASSQFTWGIGYTF.

The chain is built from TRBV5-5 and TRBJ2-7; 11 positions agree with TRBD1. Per germline, CDR1 SGHKS and CDR2 YYEKEE (reference sequence). This CDR3 contains 14 residues. Trimming removed 4 bases from V and 6 bases from J; junction bases left unmatched: 6. CDR3 loop: CASSTTGTGGEQYV. CDR3 DNA: TGTGCCAGCAGCACAACCGGGACAGGGGGCGAGCAGTACGTC.